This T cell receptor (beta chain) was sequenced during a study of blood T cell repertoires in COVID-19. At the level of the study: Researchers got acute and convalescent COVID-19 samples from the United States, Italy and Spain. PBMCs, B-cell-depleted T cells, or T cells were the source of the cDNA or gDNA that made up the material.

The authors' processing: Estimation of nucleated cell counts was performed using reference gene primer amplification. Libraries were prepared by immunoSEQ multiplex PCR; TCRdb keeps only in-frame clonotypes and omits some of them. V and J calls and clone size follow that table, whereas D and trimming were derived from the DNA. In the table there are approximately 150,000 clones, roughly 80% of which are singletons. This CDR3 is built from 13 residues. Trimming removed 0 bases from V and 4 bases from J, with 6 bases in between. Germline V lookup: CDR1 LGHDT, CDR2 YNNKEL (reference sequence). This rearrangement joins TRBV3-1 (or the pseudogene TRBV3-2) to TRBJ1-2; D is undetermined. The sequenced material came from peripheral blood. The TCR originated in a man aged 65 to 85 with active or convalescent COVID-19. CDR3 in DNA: TGTGCCAGCAGCCAAGATCACATCTATGGCTACACCTTC. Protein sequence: CASSQDHIYGYTF.